This T cell receptor beta chain derives from a study of CD8+CD57+ T cells in acquired aplastic anemia. This clonotype was seen repeatedly, ten times or more. Per the germline V gene, CDR1 is LNHNV and CDR2 is YYDKDF (reference sequence). The CDR3 is 13 residues long. With 0 bases removed from V and 7 bases from J, the gap between germline ends came to 6 bases. The TCR beta profiling, which covered VDJ combination and CDR3 sequence, was carried out using genomic DNA as the template. TCRdb ran MiXCR on the reads and lists one entry per CDR3 protein. The sample includes roughly 180,000 distinct CDR3 sequences, 35% to 50% of them seen just once.

The chain carries TRBV15 and TRBJ2-2, with D unclear. The specimen was sorted CD4+, CD8+, or CD8+CD57+ T cells (not recorded which) from PBMCs. This receptor was identified in a human donor in good health. CDR3 DNA sequence: TGTGCCACCAGCAGAGATCTGGGCGGGGAGCTGTTTTTT. Translating gives CATSRDLGGELFF.